This passage covers 8 T cell receptor beta chains from one sample sequenced in a study of glioma-infiltrating T cells after dendritic cell vaccination. The table came from immunoSEQ multiplex PCR; TCRdb's copy has only in-frame clones and leaves some out. Of roughly 100,000 clones in the sample, more than 75% were seen once. Here the sequenced sample was blood, taken before dendritic cell vaccination. Receptors were obtained from a human donor with glioblastoma.

This clone was seen ten or more times. This chain connects TRBV14 to TRBJ2-1; 7 bases fit TRBD1. V was pared by 5 bases and J by 5 bases, with 6 bases of the junction left unmatched. Germline V gene lookup returns CDR1 SGHDN and CDR2 FVKESK. This CDR3 has 14 amino acids. CDR3 amino acids: CASSSRDSHNEQFF. The CDR3, as DNA: TGTGCCAGCAGCTCCCGGGACAGCCACAATGAGCAGTTCTTC.

The chain links TRBV11-2 to TRBJ2-1; D possibly corresponds to TRBD1 (5 bases). V dropped 2 bases and J dropped 4 bases, with 6 bases sitting between them. The germline CDR1 and CDR2 sequences are SGHAT and FQNNGV. The CDR3 length is 13 residues. CDR3 loop: CASSLSGYNEQFF. CDR3 nucleotides: TGTGCCAGCAGCTTATCAGGGTACAATGAGCAGTTCTTC.

The chain couples TRBV5-4 to TRBJ1-2; the D gene is possibly TRBD1 (6 bases). Germline loops: CDR1 SGHNT, CDR2 YYREEE (reference sequence). The V end lost 1 base, the J end lost 2 bases, and 6 bases lay between the germline ends. The length of the CDR3 is 13 residues. The CDR3 DNA sequence: TGTGCCAGCAGCTTGAGGGGGAACTATGGCTACACCTTC. It is translated as CASSLRGNYGYTF.

The genes are TRBV7-9 and TRBJ1-2, with D possibly being TRBD1 (6 bases). V was clipped by 3 bases and J by 7 bases, with 9 bases between them. The V gene's germline CDR1 is SEHNR and CDR2 FQNEAQ (reference sequence). The CDR3 contains 12 residues. CDR3 sequence (DNA): TGTGCCAGCAGCTTTGCAGGGGCTGGCTACACCTTC. Its translation is CASSFAGAGYTF.

The chain couples TRBV5-1 to TRBJ1-2, with D unclear. Germline V gives CDR1 SGHRS, CDR2 YFSETQ. Between the trimmed V and J ends, which lost 0 bases and 4 bases, there was a span of 10 bases. This CDR3 region has 14 residues. The CDR3 DNA follows: TGCGCCAGCAGCTTGGAGGTCCCGGGCTATGGCTACACCTTC. As protein: CASSLEVPGYGYTF.

The rearrangement joins TRBV11-2 to TRBJ1-2; TRBD1 matches 9 bases. CDR3 length: 17 residues. Per germline, CDR1 SGHAT and CDR2 FQNNGV. Trimming took 1 base from V and 5 from J; bases not matched to a gene: 11. The CDR3 DNA sequence: TGTGCCAGCAGCTTAGTTACAGGGGGCGTTCATGCTTATGGCTACACCTTC. Translated, it gives CASSLVTGGVHAYGYTF.

This clone was observed a handful of times. As DNA, the CDR3 is TGTGCCAGCAGTGAATACCGAGAGGCCTTCTATGGCTACACCTTC. Its protein product is CASSEYREAFYGYTF. The genes are TRBV6-1 and TRBJ1-2; no clear D gene. Per the germline V gene, CDR1 is MNHNS and CDR2 is SASEGT. Trimming pared 2 bases from V and 4 bases from J, leaving 14 bases between. CDR3 size: 15 residues.

About this clone: The junction departs from the called germline gene at one end, perhaps through a read error. The chain recombines TRBV6-1 with TRBJ1-2; D is possibly TRBD1 (5 bases). The CDR3 is made up of 15 amino acids. In germline, CDR1 is MNHNS, CDR2 SASEGT. CDR3 bases: TGTGCCAGCAGGGAAGACCTGGACACCCACTATGGCTACACCTTC. Its protein product is CASREDLDTHYGYTF.